These T cell receptor beta chains were read from a single sample in a study of blood T cell repertoires in COVID-19. Sequencing was performed with immunoSEQ multiplex PCR; in TCRdb, only in-frame clones are kept and a portion is missing. This sample has about 45,000 clones, with 80% to 90% found just once. Sequencing was done on a sample of peripheral blood. The source of these receptors is a human donor in a cohort sampled during active COVID-19. The CDR3 runs from the conserved cysteine through the conserved F or W. A D gene is named only where the DNA matches it firmly.

>TRBJ2-3|TRBV2|TRBD1
CASSGDRDGDTQYF
>TRBJ2-3|TRBV7-2|TRBD2
CASSSPGLDSDTQYF
>TRBJ2-3|TRBV3-1/TRBV3-2|.
CASSEGHTDTQYF
>TRBJ1-5|TRBV19|.
CASSLADLHQPQHF
>TRBJ2-2|TRBV29-1|.
CSVLANTGELFF
>TRBJ1-2|TRBV10-3|.
CAISESDRIAYGYTF
>TRBJ1-2|TRBV19|TRBD1
CASSRGQGADGYTF
>TRBJ2-5|TRBV3-1/TRBV3-2|.
CASSQDMYRTQYF
>TRBJ1-6|TRBV5-6|TRBD1
CASSSGQGRSGNSPLHF
>TRBJ2-4|TRBV11-2|.
CASSSRVGAGDIQYF
>TRBJ2-2|TRBV27|TRBD2
CASITSGGAGELFF
>TRBJ2-2|TRBV10-1|.
CASREVEAGELFF
>TRBJ2-7|TRBV29-1|TRBD1
CSAKRDSSYEQYF
>TRBJ2-3|TRBV6-4|TRBD2
CASSAGGHTDTQYF
>TRBJ1-5|TRBV19|.
CASSIGGTGFNQPQHF
>TRBJ1-5|TRBV30|.
CAWSTDQPQHF
>TRBJ1-4|TRBV11-2|TRBD1
CASSKQGSTEKLFF
>TRBJ2-3|TRBV5-1|TRBD2
CASSPTSGRTDTQYF
>TRBJ2-3|TRBV11-2|.
CASSLVSGNTDTQYF
>TRBJ1-6|TRBV7-9|.
CASSLELDSPLHF
>TRBJ2-2|TRBV5-1|.
CASSLERFGELFF
>TRBJ2-1|TRBV5-1|.
CASNPGEDYNEQFF
>TRBJ2-2|TRBV4-1|.
CASSQGGPRTGELFF
>TRBJ2-1|TRBV5-6|.
CASSTGQLQSEQFF
>TRBJ1-6|TRBV5-8|TRBD1
CASGQGINSPLHF
>TRBJ2-7|TRBV19|.
CASSTSSYEQYF
>TRBJ1-1|TRBV9|.
CASSVEGRGEAFF
>TRBJ2-7|TRBV27|TRBD1
CASRHGRGSYEQYF
>TRBJ2-5|TRBV7-6|TRBD2
CASSAGTSGGRAQETQYF
>TRBJ2-1|TRBV7-9|TRBD2
CASISSGTGEQFF
>TRBJ2-3|TRBV11-2|TRBD2
CASASLRELSTDTQYF
>TRBJ2-7|TRBV29-1|.
CSVGSVADEQYF
>TRBJ2-3|TRBV6-2/TRBV6-3|.
CASSTTGSTDTQYF
>TRBJ1-1|TRBV14|.
CASSPNRNTEAFF
>TRBJ1-3|TRBV13|.
CASSSSGAGNTIYF
>TRBJ2-2|TRBV7-9|TRBD1
CASSFTGVRAGELFF